Listed below are T cell receptor beta chains from one sample, sequenced in a study of neurological immune-mediated disorders. TCRdb itself ran the 5' RACE reads through MiXCR, one entry per CDR3 protein. There are tens of thousands of distinct CDR3 sequences in the sample; around 13% occur only once, and about 4.5% lies in the top ten. The sample taken for sequencing was PBMCs. Receptors originate from a female donor with HTLV-1-associated myelopathy (HAM/TSP). The CDR3 runs from the conserved cysteine through the conserved F or W. The D gene is left open where the match is weak. Rows may omit the clone size; those that give it use once, few, many or a size class.

d_call cdr3_length clone_size j_call v_call cdr3_nt cdr3_aa
TRBD1 15 many TRBJ1-5 TRBV19 TGTGCCAGTAGTATAGGGGGGACAGGAATTCAGCCCCAGCATTTT CASSIGGTGIQPQHF
TRBD1 14 - TRBJ1-6 TRBV5-5 TGTGCCAGCAGCTCGGGACAGGGCGGTTCACCCCTCCACTTT CASSSGQGGSPLHF
TRBD1 11 many TRBJ2-3 TRBV28 TGTGCCAGCAGTGTGGACAGGGGACTTAATTTT CASSVDRGLNF
- 14 many TRBJ2-7 TRBV20-1 TGCAGTGCTGGAGGACGGGCGGCTACCCACGAGCAGTACTTC CSAGGRAATHEQYF
TRBD2 17 - TRBJ2-7 TRBV5-1 TGCGCCAGCAACTCACAACCCAGCGGGACGGGACCCTACGAGCAGTACTTC CASNSQPSGTGPYEQYF
TRBD2 14 many TRBJ2-2 TRBV12-3/TRBV12-4 TGTGCCAGCAGTTTTGCGGGGGGGTCCGGGGAGCTGTTTTTT CASSFAGGSGELFF
TRBD2 15 many TRBJ2-7 TRBV7-9 TGTGCGGTCCCGGGACTAGCGGGGGAAACCTACGAGCAGTACTTC CAVPGLAGETYEQYF
- 11 many TRBJ1-1 TRBV6-1 TGTGCCAGCCGGGCCGGGACTGAAGCTTTCTTT CASRAGTEAFF
- 15 many TRBJ2-7 TRBV12-3/TRBV12-4 TGTGCCAGCAGTTTCGAGACACCTCGGCTCTACGAGCAGTACTTC CASSFETPRLYEQYF
- 14 many TRBJ1-4 TRBV7-9 TGTGCCAGCAGCAGGGTCGAGGGTAATGAAAAACTGTTTTTT CASSRVEGNEKLFF
TRBD1 15 many TRBJ2-2 TRBV5-1 TGCGCCAGCAGCCCCGGGACAGGGGTAACCGGGGAGCTGTTTTTT CASSPGTGVTGELFF
- 13 many TRBJ1-1 TRBV5-1 TGCGCCAGTATCGGACAGACGAACACTGAAGCTTTCTTT CASIGQTNTEAFF
- 15 - TRBJ2-6 TRBV12-3/TRBV12-4 TGTGCCAGCAGTCCCCTCGGGGTCGGGGCCAACGTCCTGACTTTC CASSPLGVGANVLTF
- 14 - TRBJ2-5 TRBV5-1 TGCGCCAGCAGCCACGGGACGGAACAAGAGACCCAGTACTTC CASSHGTEQETQYF
- 14 many TRBJ1-1 TRBV7-9 TGTGCCAGCAGCTTCTCCCAAAGGGTCGCTGAAGCTTTCTTT CASSFSQRVAEAFF
- 13 many TRBJ2-1 TRBV7-9 TGTGCCAGCAGACCCAACAGGGCTGGTGAGCAGTTCTTC CASRPNRAGEQFF
TRBD2 14 once TRBJ2-1 TRBV20-1 TGCAGTGCAGGAAGGGTCCCGGGAGGTGGTGAGCAGTTCTTC CSAGRVPGGGEQFF
- 13 many TRBJ2-7 TRBV27 TGTGCCAGCAGTATGCGTCCTGTCTACGAGCAGTACTTC CASSMRPVYEQYF
TRBD2 15 few TRBJ2-1 TRBV19 TGTGCCAGTAACCTCGGACTAGCGGGCTACAATGAGCAGTTCTTC CASNLGLAGYNEQFF
- 14 - TRBJ2-2 TRBV2 TGTGCCAGCAGTGTGATAGCGTCTGCCGGGGAGCTGTTTTTT CASSVIASAGELFF
TRBD2 14 many TRBJ2-1 TRBV14 TGTGCCAGCAGCCAATCGAGAATAGCGGGGAAGGAGTTCTTC CASSQSRIAGKEFF
- 14 many TRBJ2-2 TRBV29-1 TGCAGCGTTGCTCCCTCTGCGAACACCGGGGAGCTGTTTTTT CSVAPSANTGELFF
TRBD1 13 many TRBJ2-5 TRBV10-3 TGTGCCATCAGTAGGACAGGGCCAGAGACCCAGTACTTC CAISRTGPETQYF
TRBD1 13 many TRBJ2-7 TRBV28 TGTGCCAGCAGTCACAGGGGGCCCTACGAGCAGTACTTC CASSHRGPYEQYF
TRBD1 15 many TRBJ1-5 TRBV12-3/TRBV12-4 TGTGCCAGCAGTGCCGGGACAGGGGGGAGGCAGCCCCAGCATTTT CASSAGTGGRQPQHF
- 14 many TRBJ1-5 TRBV9 TGTGCCAGCAGCCCAGGGTATAGCAATCAGCCCCAGCATTTT CASSPGYSNQPQHF
- 16 many TRBJ1-4 TRBV9 TGTGCCAGCAGCGTAGGTCTTGTGGGGGCGAATGAAAAACTGTTTTTT CASSVGLVGANEKLFF
TRBD1 15 few TRBJ2-5 TRBV9 TGTGCCAGCAGCGTAGAGACAGGGGGTCAAGAGACCCAGTACTTC CASSVETGGQETQYF
- 14 many TRBJ1-6 TRBV25-1 TGTGCCAGCAGCCCCATCGGCGGTAATTCACCCCTCCACTTT CASSPIGGNSPLHF
TRBD1 14 many TRBJ1-1 TRBV5-1 TGCGCCAGCAGCTCGACAGGGCGCGATACTGAAGCTTTCTTT CASSSTGRDTEAFF
TRBD1 17 many TRBJ2-3 TRBV4-1 TGCGCCAGCAGGCTGAGAGGGGGACAGGGGGTTTCAGATACGCAGTATTTT CASRLRGGQGVSDTQYF
TRBD1 18 few TRBJ1-1 TRBV10-3 TGTGCCATCAGTGAGTCGCTCGGCTCGGGACAGGGACGAACTGAAGCTTTCTTT CAISESLGSGQGRTEAFF
TRBD2 15 many TRBJ2-3 TRBV5-1 TGCGCCAGCAGCTTACTAGCGGGGAACACAGATACGCAGTATTTT CASSLLAGNTDTQYF
- 15 many TRBJ2-7 TRBV15 TGTGCCACCAGCAGAGGAAACAGGTACTCCTACGAGCAGTACTTC CATSRGNRYSYEQYF
- 15 many TRBJ2-1 TRBV6-1 TGTGCCAGCAGTAAAATGGGGCAAGGCAGGGATGAGCAGTTCTTC CASSKMGQGRDEQFF
- 16 many TRBJ1-6 TRBV2 TGTGCCAGCGTTATGAAACAGCCCTCCTATAATTCACCCCTCCACTTT CASVMKQPSYNSPLHF
- 15 many TRBJ1-4 TRBV28 TGTGCCAGCAGTCCCCGTCCTACTGGAGGGGAAAAACTGTTTTTT CASSPRPTGGEKLFF
TRBD1 15 many TRBJ2-7 TRBV4-2 TGTGCCAGCAGCCATACGTGGACAGGCTCCTACGAGCAGTACTTC CASSHTWTGSYEQYF
- 13 many TRBJ2-3 TRBV12-3/TRBV12-4 TGTGCCAGCAGTTTCGAGGGAAGGAATACGCAGTATTTT CASSFEGRNTQYF
- 11 - TRBJ1-5 TRBV12-3/TRBV12-4 TGTGCCAGCAGGGAACAGGGACCCCAGCATTTT CASREQGPQHF
- 13 many TRBJ2-7 TRBV2 TGTGCCAGCAGTGAAGCGCTAGGGGCCGAGCAGTACTTC CASSEALGAEQYF
TRBD1 14 many TRBJ2-4 TRBV2 TGTGCCAGCAGGCGGACAGGGGAGAAAAACATTCAGTACTTC CASRRTGEKNIQYF
- 12 many TRBJ2-7 TRBV5-8 TGTGCCAGCAGCTTGATTTACTACGAGCAGTACTTC CASSLIYYEQYF
- 15 many TRBJ2-2 TRBV15 TGTGCTACCAGCAGAATACAGGGGAACACCGGGGAGCTGTTTTTT CATSRIQGNTGELFF
- 13 many TRBJ1-2 TRBV20-1 TGCAGTGCTAGAGATGACAGGCGCTATGGCTACACCTTC CSARDDRRYGYTF
- 13 many TRBJ1-5 TRBV20-1 TGCAGTGCTAGAGAGGGGCCGGATCAGCCCCAGCATTTT CSAREGPDQPQHF
- 14 many TRBJ2-5 TRBV5-1 TGCGCCAGCAGCCCGACGATGCAGGAAGAGACCCAGTACTTC CASSPTMQEETQYF
- 11 many TRBJ2-7 TRBV20-1 TGCAGTGCCAGCCGGGACTACGAGCAGTACTTC CSASRDYEQYF
- 14 - TRBJ2-7 TRBV6-2/TRBV6-3 TGTGCCAGCAGCTCCGGGACCCGGGCGAACGAGCAGTACTTC CASSSGTRANEQYF
- 14 - TRBJ2-3 TRBV20-1 TGCAGTGCTAGAGCGAGGGAGCTGGCAGATACGCAGTATTTT CSARARELADTQYF
TRBD1 16 - TRBJ2-7 TRBV7-9 TGTGCCAGCAGCTTCTATCCGGGGACAGGGGTGTACGAGCAGTACTTC CASSFYPGTGVYEQYF